This T cell receptor (beta chain) was sequenced for a study of cytomegalovirus exposure and HLA in healthy donors. It was the approximately 110-subject validation cohort, separate from the roughly 700-subject first cohort, to which the donors belonged. Clones were read by immunoSEQ multiplex PCR, and TCRdb kept only the in-frame ones, dropping some. The sample includes about 130,000 clones, nearly 90% of them seen just once. The V and J ends lost 5 bases and 4 bases, in that order; junction bases with no gene match: 5. Germline V lookup: CDR1 MGHDK, CDR2 SYGVNS. The CDR3 spans 13 residues. V is TRBV25-1 and J is TRBJ2-7, with 7 bases fitting TRBD1. The source is a woman aged 18-29 years in good health and CMV-seropositive. The sequenced sample was PBMCs. The CDR3 spells CASSLRQGYEQYF. In DNA form, the CDR3 reads TGTGCCAGCAGTCTTCGACAGGGTTACGAGCAGTACTTC.